The 22 T cell receptor beta chains reported below all come from one sample, sequenced in a study of T cell repertoires in cytomegalovirus infection. TCRdb redid the calling of the reads with MiXCR, one entry per CDR3 protein. The data hold more than 650,000 distinct CDR3 sequences, with about a third observed a single time. The sample consisted of PBMCs. The receptor set was obtained from a human donor in good health (CMV status not recorded). Some clones in this sample may be carry-over from other donors' samples.

This chain links TRBV12-3 or TRBV12-4 with TRBJ2-2; 7 nucleotides agree with TRBD1. With V trimmed by 5 bases and J by 2 bases, 14 bases remained unmatched. This CDR3 contains 18 residues. CDR3 protein: CASSLGQEASLNTGELFF. The CDR3 coding sequence is TGTGCCAGCAGTCTCGGACAGGAGGCCTCACTCAACACCGGGGAGCTGTTTTTT.

This clonotype was seen a few times. The rearrangement uses TRBV20-1 and TRBJ2-7; TRBD2 matches at 7 bases. The CDR3 runs to 15 residues. With V trimmed by 3 bases and J by 0 bases, 8 bases remained unmatched. Germline-derived CDR1 and CDR2 are DFQATT and SNEGSKA (reference sequence). CDR3 amino acids: CSASLRRETSYEQYF. CDR3 sequence (DNA): TGCAGTGCTAGCCTGCGGCGGGAGACCTCCTACGAGCAGTACTTC.

This clonotype has more than one count but fewer than ten. The chain uses TRBV27 and TRBJ1-2; D is unclear. The germline CDR1 and CDR2 sequences are MNHEY and SMNVEV (reference sequence). V shed 2 bases and J shed 4 bases, with 8 bases lying between them. The CDR3 extends over 13 amino acids. CDR3 sequence: CASSLIGFYGYTF. CDR3 bases: TGTGCCAGCAGTTTAATAGGGTTCTATGGCTACACCTTC.

In regard to this clonotype: A read error may produce the germline difference seen at one junction end. The chain joins TRBV19 to TRBJ1-2, with 9 bases matching TRBD1. CDR3 size: 18 residues. Germline values: CDR1 LNHDA, CDR2 SQIVND (reference sequence). CDR3 region: CARSSQDRGLSTNYGYTF. CDR3 nucleotide sequence: TGTGCCCGTAGTTCCCAGGACAGGGGACTATCTACTAACTATGGCTACACCTTC.

This chain connects TRBV12-3 or TRBV12-4 to TRBJ1-6, with a tentative D call TRBD1 (5 bases). The CDR3 is 17 amino acids. The V end lost 5 bases, the J end lost 5 bases, and 19 bases lay between the germline ends. The CDR3 bases are TGTGCCAGCAGTCAGGGATGGAGGCGAAATAATAATTCACCCCTCCACTTT. Its translation is CASSQGWRRNNNSPLHF.

This clonotype showed up just a few times. The J gene is TRBJ1-2, the V gene TRBV25-1; the D gene is possibly TRBD1 (5 bases). Germline lookup yields CDR1 MGHDK and CDR2 SYGVNS. The CDR3 has 15 residues. V was shortened by 0 bases and J by 7 bases, with 15 bases between the two germline ends. CDR3 sequence (DNA): TGTGCCAGCAGTGAATATATGGGGGACGGAGGTGGCTACACCTTC. Translation: CASSEYMGDGGGYTF.

The chain uses TRBV28 and TRBJ2-2, with unresolved D. In germline, CDR1 is MDHEN, CDR2 SYDVKM. The CDR3 loop spans 16 amino acids. Trimming took 5 bases from V and 3 from J, leaving 16 bases between them. CDR3 DNA sequence: TGTGCCAGCAGTGACCCCGACGGTGAGGACACCGGGGAGCTGTTTTTT. It codes for CASSDPDGEDTGELFF.

This clonotype was picked up a small number of times. The chain is built from TRBV19 and TRBJ2-1; D ambiguous. Germline-derived CDR1 and CDR2 are LNHDA and SQIVND (reference sequence). V dropped 6 bases and J dropped 11 bases, with 11 bases sitting between them. The CDR3 spans 11 residues. For the CDR3, the DNA is TGTGCCAGTAGCGGAAGGTGGAAGCAGTTCTTC. It yields the protein CASSGRWKQFF. Complete variable domain (other parts from reference TRBV19 and TRBJ2-1): DGGITQSPKYLFRKEGQNVTLSCEQNLNHDAMYWYRQDPGQGLRLIYYSQIVNDFQKGDIAEGYSVSREKKESFPLTVTSAQKNPTAFYLCASSGRWKQFFGPGTRLTVL.

As regards this clonotype: A read error is possible here, since a much larger clone lies one base away. The conserved closing phenylalanine or tryptophan is absent in this CDR3, likely reflecting a read error. The rearrangement links TRBV11-2 to TRBJ2-1; 7 bases fit TRBD2. V was pared by 0 bases and J by 3 bases, with 2 bases of the junction left unmatched. Germline V gene lookup returns CDR1 SGHAT and CDR2 FQNNGV. The CDR3 loop spans 15 amino acids. CDR3 in amino acids: CASSLEGGGYNEQFL. The CDR3 bases are TGTGCCAGCAGCTTAGAGGGGGGGGGCTACAATGAGCAGTTCTTA.

The chain recombines TRBV11-2 with TRBJ2-1; D gene ambiguous. Trimming took 6 bases from V and 1 from J, leaving 4 bases between them. CDR1 and CDR2 (germline): SGHAT, FQNNGV. This CDR3 region has 12 residues. The CDR3 is CASRESYNEQFF. In DNA, the CDR3 is TGTGCCAGCAGGGAATCCTACAATGAGCAGTTCTTC. Full variable domain (remainder filled in from reference TRBV11-2 and TRBJ2-1): EAGVAQSPRYKIIEKRQSVAFWCNPISGHATLYWYQQILGQGPKLLIQFQNNGVVDDSQLPKDRFSAERLKGVDSTLKIQPAKLEDSAVYLCASRESYNEQFFGPGTRLTVL.

V is TRBV12-3 or TRBV12-4 and J is TRBJ1-5, with 7 positions matching TRBD1. The junction had 10 bases not matched to a gene; V was cut back by 6 bases and J by 2 bases. There are 16 residues in the CDR3. The CDR3 region has the DNA TGTGCCAGCAGGCTCCAGACAGGGATGGGCAATCAGCCCCAGCATTTT. It yields the protein CASRLQTGMGNQPQHF.

This rearrangement joins TRBV7-2 to TRBJ2-3; D gene ambiguous. The CDR3 loop spans 13 amino acids. V lost 6 bases, J lost 2 bases, and 9 bases lay in between. The germline CDR1 and CDR2 sequences are SGHTA and FQGNSA. The CDR3: CASRSRFTDTQYF. The CDR3 DNA follows: TGTGCCAGCAGGTCCCGGTTCACAGATACGCAGTATTTT.

V is TRBV3-1 and J is TRBJ2-4, with 9 bases fitting TRBD1. The germline V gene has CDR1 LGHDT and CDR2 YNNKEL (reference sequence). The V and J ends lost 3 bases and 7 bases, in that order; junction bases with no gene match: 1. The CDR3 runs to 13 residues. The CDR3 sequence: CASSHGQGNIQYF. The CDR3 nucleotides read TGTGCCAGCAGCCACGGACAGGGGAACATTCAGTACTTC. Complete variable domain (other parts from reference TRBV3-1 and TRBJ2-4): DTAVSQTPKYLVTQMGNDKSIKCEQNLGHDTMYWYKQDSKKFLKIMFSYNNKELIINETVPNRFSPKSPDKAHLNLHINSLELGDSAVYFCASSHGQGNIQYFGAGTRLSVL.

This clonotype occurred many times. V and J are TRBV7-8 and TRBJ1-5, with 9 bases identical to TRBD1. The CDR3 is 15 amino acids. V lost 0 bases, J lost 8 bases, and 5 bases stayed unmatched. CDR1 and CDR2 (germline): SGHVS, FQNEAQ. The CDR3 DNA sequence: TGTGCCAGCAGCTTAGCCACAGGGGGCGGGAAGCCCCAGCATTTT. Translation gives CASSLATGGGKPQHF. The whole variable domain, filled in from reference TRBV7-8 and TRBJ1-5, reads GAGVSQSPRYKVAKRGQDVALRCDPISGHVSLFWYQQALGQGPEFLTYFQNEAQLDKSGLPSDRFFAERPEGSVSTLKIQRTQQEDSAVYLCASSLATGGGKPQHFGDGTRLSIL.

This clonotype has a handful of counts. The V and J genes are TRBV5-6 and TRBJ1-1, with TRBD1 matching over 10 bases. V lost 0 bases and J lost 5; bases outside the gene matches: 4. CDR1 and CDR2 (germline): SGHDT, YYEEEE. This CDR3 has 15 amino acids. The CDR3 here is CASSLEGQGLTEAFF. The CDR3 DNA sequence: TGTGCCAGCAGCTTGGAGGGACAGGGGTTGACTGAAGCTTTCTTT.

The chain is built from TRBV20-1 and TRBJ2-7; D gene ambiguous. The V and J ends lost 6 bases and 5 bases respectively, with 17 bases between them. The CDR3 consists of 13 residues. Germline assignment: CDR1 DFQATT and CDR2 SNEGSKA (reference sequence). The CDR3 DNA reads as TGCAGTGCCCGATCCCCCCTGTTCCACGAGCAGTACTTC. It is translated as CSARSPLFHEQYF.

This clonotype has more than one count but fewer than ten. The chain recombines TRBV29-1 with TRBJ1-1; D may be TRBD1 (6 bases). Trimming removed 6 bases at V and 3 bases at J, with 11 bases between. Germline V gene sequence: CDR1 SQVTM, CDR2 ANQGSEA. There are 12 residues in the CDR3. CDR3 sequence: CSVARGDTEAFF. The CDR3 DNA reads TGCAGCGTCGCGAGGGGGGACACTGAAGCTTTCTTT.

This clonotype was counted between two and nine times. The V and J genes are TRBV11-2 and TRBJ1-2, with D tentatively TRBD1 (6 bases). This CDR3 is 17 amino acids long. Germline V gives CDR1 SGHAT, CDR2 FQNNGV. V lost 5 bases, J lost 7 bases, and 26 bases lay in between. CDR3: CASSPTDSAKGFGGYTF. CDR3 nucleotides: TGTGCCAGCAGCCCAACGGACAGCGCCAAGGGTTTTGGTGGCTACACCTTC.

The rearrangement joins TRBV12-3 or TRBV12-4 to TRBJ1-2; D ambiguous. The length of the CDR3 is 12 residues. Deletions cut 2 bases from V and 5 bases from J, with 6 bases between. The DNA of the CDR3 is TGTGCCAGCAGTTTATCTGCGTATGGCTACACCTTC. Its translation is CASSLSAYGYTF.

This clonotype was counted between two and nine times. The chain recombines TRBV28 with TRBJ2-3; perhaps TRBD2 as D (5 bases). The V end was cut by 2 bases, the J end by 9 bases, with 12 bases between. There are 13 residues in the CDR3. Germline assignment: CDR1 MDHEN and CDR2 SYDVKM. In nucleotides, the CDR3 is TGTGCCAGCAGTTTACGTACGCCGGGAACGCAGTATTTT. It yields the protein CASSLRTPGTQYF.

This clonotype was counted a single time. The rearrangement uses TRBV7-9 and TRBJ1-6; TRBD1 is a possible D gene (5 bases). The germline CDR1 and CDR2 sequences are SEHNR and FQNEAQ (reference sequence). Trimming stripped 2 bases from V and 12 bases from J, with 14 bases between. The CDR3 is 14 amino acids. CDR3 loop: CASSLLGDGGPLHF. DNA for the CDR3: TGTGCCAGCAGCTTACTAGGAGATGGGGGACCCCTCCACTTT.

The rearrangement joins TRBV7-2 to TRBJ1-4; D remains unclear. From germline, CDR1 is SGHTA and CDR2 FQGNSA. The CDR3 length is 14 residues. The ends were cut back, 5 bases at V and 8 bases at J, with 15 bases in the middle. DNA of the CDR3: TGTGCCAGCAGCCCACGCCGGGCCTCGGAAAAACTGTTTTTT. Translation gives CASSPRRASEKLFF.